The entry below gives a single T cell receptor beta chain sequence along with its context. The source of the sample is a study of blood T cell repertoires in COVID-19. Study as a whole: The samples span acute and convalescent COVID-19 from the United States, Italy and Spain.

Trimming took 3 bases from V and 2 from J; bases not matched to a gene: 9. CDR3 size: 16 residues. Germline CDR1 is SGHVS and CDR2 is FQNEAQ. Methods used by the authors: It was from reference gene primer amplification that nucleated cell counts were estimated. Profiled with immunoSEQ multiplex PCR; TCRdb holds only in-frame clones, not every one. For V, J and clone size, that table is used; D and trimming come from the DNA. Among roughly 110,000 clones listed, 80% to 85% were seen once. This chain joins TRBV7-8 and TRBJ2-5, with TRBD2 identical over 7 bases. Sequenced input: peripheral blood. This TCR came from a man between 65 and 85 years old with acute or convalescent COVID-19. CDR3 protein: CASSLVNSGSQETQYF. CDR3 coding DNA: TGTGCCAGCAGCTTGGTTAATAGCGGGTCTCAAGAGACCCAGTACTTC.